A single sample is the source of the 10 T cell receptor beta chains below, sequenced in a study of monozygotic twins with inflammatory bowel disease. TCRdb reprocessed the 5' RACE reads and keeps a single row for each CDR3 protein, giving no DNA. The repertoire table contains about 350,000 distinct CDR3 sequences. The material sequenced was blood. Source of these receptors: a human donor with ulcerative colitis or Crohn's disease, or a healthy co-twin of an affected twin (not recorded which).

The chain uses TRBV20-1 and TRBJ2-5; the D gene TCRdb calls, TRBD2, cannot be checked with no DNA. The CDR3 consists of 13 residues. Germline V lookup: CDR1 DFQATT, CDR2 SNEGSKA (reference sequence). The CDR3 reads CSARRLAEETQYF.

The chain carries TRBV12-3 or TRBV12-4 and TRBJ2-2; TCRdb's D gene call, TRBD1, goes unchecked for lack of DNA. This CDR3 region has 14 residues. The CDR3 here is CASSLRQGSGELFF.

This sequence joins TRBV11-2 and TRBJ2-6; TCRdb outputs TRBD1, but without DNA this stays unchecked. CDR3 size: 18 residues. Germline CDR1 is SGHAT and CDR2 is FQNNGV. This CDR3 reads CASSRTGVIFSGANVLTF.

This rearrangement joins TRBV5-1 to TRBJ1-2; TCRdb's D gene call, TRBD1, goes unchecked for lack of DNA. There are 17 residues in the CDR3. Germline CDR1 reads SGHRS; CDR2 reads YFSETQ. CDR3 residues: CASSLELGGGYNYGYTF.

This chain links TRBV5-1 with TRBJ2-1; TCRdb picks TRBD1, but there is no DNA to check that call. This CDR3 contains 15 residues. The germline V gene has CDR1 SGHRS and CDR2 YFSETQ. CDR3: CASSLIGTGGNEQFF.

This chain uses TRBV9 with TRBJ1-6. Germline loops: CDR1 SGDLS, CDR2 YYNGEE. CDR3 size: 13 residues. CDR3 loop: CASSVTHGSPLHF.

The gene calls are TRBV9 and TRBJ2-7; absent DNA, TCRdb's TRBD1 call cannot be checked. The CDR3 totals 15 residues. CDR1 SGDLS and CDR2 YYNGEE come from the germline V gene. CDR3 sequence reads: CASSVSGTGNYEQYF.

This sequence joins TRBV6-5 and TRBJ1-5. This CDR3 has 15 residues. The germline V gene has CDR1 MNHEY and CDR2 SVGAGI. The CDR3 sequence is CASSYSRTLNQPQHF.

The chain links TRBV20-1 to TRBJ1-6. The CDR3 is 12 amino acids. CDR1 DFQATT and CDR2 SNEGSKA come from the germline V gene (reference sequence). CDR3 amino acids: CSASRTDSPLHF.

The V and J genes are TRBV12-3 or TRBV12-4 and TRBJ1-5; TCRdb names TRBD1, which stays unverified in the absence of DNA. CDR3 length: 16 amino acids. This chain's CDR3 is CASSLGQGISNQPQHF.